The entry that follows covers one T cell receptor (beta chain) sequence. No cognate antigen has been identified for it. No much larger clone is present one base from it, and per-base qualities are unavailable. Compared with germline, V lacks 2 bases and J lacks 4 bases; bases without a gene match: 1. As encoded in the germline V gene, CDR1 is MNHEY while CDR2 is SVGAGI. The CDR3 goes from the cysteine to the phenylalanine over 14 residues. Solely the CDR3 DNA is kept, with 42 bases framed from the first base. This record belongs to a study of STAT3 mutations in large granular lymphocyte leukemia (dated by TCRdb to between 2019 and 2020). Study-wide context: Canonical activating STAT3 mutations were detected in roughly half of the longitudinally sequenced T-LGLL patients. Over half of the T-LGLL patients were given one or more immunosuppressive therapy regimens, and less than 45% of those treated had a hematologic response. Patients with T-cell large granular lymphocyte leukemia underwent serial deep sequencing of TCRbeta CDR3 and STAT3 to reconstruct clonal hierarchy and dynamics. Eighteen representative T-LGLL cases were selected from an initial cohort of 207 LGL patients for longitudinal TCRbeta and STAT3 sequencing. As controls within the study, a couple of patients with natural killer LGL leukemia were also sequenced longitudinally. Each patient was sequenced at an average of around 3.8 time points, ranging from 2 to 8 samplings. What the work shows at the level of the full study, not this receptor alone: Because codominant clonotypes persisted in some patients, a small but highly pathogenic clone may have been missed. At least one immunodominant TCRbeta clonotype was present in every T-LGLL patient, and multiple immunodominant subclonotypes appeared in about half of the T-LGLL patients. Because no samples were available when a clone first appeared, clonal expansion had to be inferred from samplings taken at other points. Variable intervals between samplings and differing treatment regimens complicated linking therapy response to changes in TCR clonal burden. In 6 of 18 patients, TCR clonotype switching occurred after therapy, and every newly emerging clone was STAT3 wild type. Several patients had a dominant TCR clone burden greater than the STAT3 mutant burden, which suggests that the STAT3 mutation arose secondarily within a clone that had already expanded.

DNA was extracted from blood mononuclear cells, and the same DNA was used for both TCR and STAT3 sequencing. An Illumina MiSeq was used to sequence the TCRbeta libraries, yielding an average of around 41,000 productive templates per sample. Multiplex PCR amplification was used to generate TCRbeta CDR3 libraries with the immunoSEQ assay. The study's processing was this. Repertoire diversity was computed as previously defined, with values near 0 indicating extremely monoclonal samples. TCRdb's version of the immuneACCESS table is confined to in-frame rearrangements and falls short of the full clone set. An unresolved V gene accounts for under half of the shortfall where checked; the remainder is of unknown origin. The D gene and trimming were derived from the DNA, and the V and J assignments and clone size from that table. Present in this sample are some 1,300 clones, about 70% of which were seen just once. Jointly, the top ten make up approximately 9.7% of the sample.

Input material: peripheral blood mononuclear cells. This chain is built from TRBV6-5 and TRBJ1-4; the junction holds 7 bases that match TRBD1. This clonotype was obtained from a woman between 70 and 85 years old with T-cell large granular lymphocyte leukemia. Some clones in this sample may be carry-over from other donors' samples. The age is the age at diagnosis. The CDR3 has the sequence CASSYNRGNEKLFF. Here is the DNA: TGTGCCAGCAGTTACAACAGGGGTAATGAAAAACTGTTTTTT.